This T cell receptor beta chain was observed in a study of sequential checkpoint blockade in melanoma (dated by TCRdb to between 2018 and 2020). Context from the whole study: Patients were assigned by 1:1 randomization to either first-line nivolumab followed by ipilimumab (arm A) or ipilimumab followed by nivolumab (arm B). Maintenance nivolumab was given following each of the two trial sequences.

TCRbeta CDR3 regions were immunosequenced from genomic DNA with the immunoSEQ Assay. Prior to high-throughput sequencing, genomic DNA was amplified by bias-controlled multiplex PCR. Concerning the study's data processing: To quantify the absolute abundance of each unique TCRbeta CDR3 region, the sequences were collapsed and filtered. Clonality, defined as 1 minus Pielou's evenness, was calculated using only productive rearrangements. Clones with significantly greater frequencies in on-treatment versus baseline samples were identified using a previously published method. TCRdb retrieved this table from immuneACCESS and kept in-frame rearrangements only. Not all clones are present; in checked studies, unresolved V genes account for under half, and no reason is known for the remainder. V and J calls and clone size follow that table, whereas D and trimming were derived from the DNA. The sample includes about 35,000 clones, with almost 85% observed a single time. The top ten clonotypes cover approximately 6% of the sample.

This clone has just one count. Its target antigen remains unknown. The record has no base qualities; no much larger clone is one base away. This sample's treatment or condition label indicates: randomized to nivolumab then ipilimumab (arm A) or the reverse (arm B). None of the trial patients had been given prior DNA-damaging chemotherapy. Live CD3+CD8+ cells negative for CD19 and CD56 were sorted from thawed PBMCs on a FACS Aria II flow cytometer. Samples came from patients with melanoma in CheckMate 064, a randomized, open-label phase II trial of sequential checkpoint blockade. Peripheral blood mononuclear cells were obtained through leukapheresis, purified using Ficoll-Paque, and frozen in human serum containing approximately 11% DMSO. Right after sorting, the blood CD3+CD8+ cells were verified to be >95% pure, and DNA extraction followed. There are 14 amino acids in the CDR3, from cysteine to phenylalanine inclusive. The entry retains the CDR3 DNA only, 42 bases that are in frame from base 1. Per the germline V gene, SGDLS is the CDR1 and YYNGEE is the CDR2. Trimmed from V: 3 bases; trimmed from J: 5 bases; junction bases lacking a gene match: 4.

The full study reports these points: The model for predicting response that combines TCR metrics with mutation burden needs to be validated in larger, independent patient cohorts.

Recombination linked TRBV9 to TRBJ1-2, with 10 bases aligning to TRBD1. The TCR comes from a human donor with melanoma. The material sequenced was CD8+ T cells sorted from blood (inferred from file names), taken from a patient given nivolumab and ipilimumab in sequence. The CDR3 in this case is CASSGGTGVYGYTF. The DNA is TGTGCCAGCAGCGGGGGGACAGGGGTGTATGGCTACACCTTC. With the rest looked up from the reference TRBV9 and TRBJ1-2 genes rather than sequenced, the full variable domain is DSGVTQTPKHLITATGQRVTLRCSPRSGDLSVYWYQQSLDQGLQFLIQYYNGEERAKGNILERFSAQQFPDLHSELNLSSLELGDSALYFCASSGGTGVYGYTFGSGTRLTVV.